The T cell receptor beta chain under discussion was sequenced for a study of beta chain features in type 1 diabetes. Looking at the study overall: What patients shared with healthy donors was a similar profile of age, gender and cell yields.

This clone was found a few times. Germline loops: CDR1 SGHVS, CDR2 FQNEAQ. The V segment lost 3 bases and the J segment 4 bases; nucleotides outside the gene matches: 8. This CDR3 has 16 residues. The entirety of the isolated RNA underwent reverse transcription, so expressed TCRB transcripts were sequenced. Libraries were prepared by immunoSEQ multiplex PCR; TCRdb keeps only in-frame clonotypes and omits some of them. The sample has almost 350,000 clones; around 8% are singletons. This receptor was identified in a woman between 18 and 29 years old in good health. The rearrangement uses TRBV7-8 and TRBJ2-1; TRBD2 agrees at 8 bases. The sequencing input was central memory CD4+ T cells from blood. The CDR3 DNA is TGTGCCAGCAGCTTTTTAGCGGGAATAATTTACAATGAGCAGTTCTTC. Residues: CASSFLAGIIYNEQFF. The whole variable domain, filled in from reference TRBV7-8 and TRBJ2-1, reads GAGVSQSPRYKVAKRGQDVALRCDPISGHVSLFWYQQALGQGPEFLTYFQNEAQLDKSGLPSDRFFAERPEGSVSTLKIQRTQQEDSAVYLCASSFLAGIIYNEQFFGPGTRLTVL.